This TCR beta chain was observed in a study of blood T cells in healthy people across ages. A second PCR, run for about 7 to 11 cycles, used a sample-barcoded 5' primer plus a J-beta primer mix. The template-switch adaptor was a 5' adaptor with 12 random nucleotides. It tagged each cDNA molecule. Using its own MiXCR run on the 5' RACE reads, TCRdb lists one record per CDR3 protein. Here the sample spans hundreds of thousands of distinct CDR3 sequences, more than 40% being singletons. Germline V lookup: CDR1 ENHRY, CDR2 SYGVKD. The CDR3 is 12 amino acids. Overall study findings and caveats: Unsorted PBMCs prevented conclusive naive versus antigen-experienced comparison. CMV status of donors was not determined, possibly confounding expanded clonotype changes.

For this clonotype: The antigen is unknown. This may stem from a read error, because a much larger clone lies one nucleotide away.

The genes are TRBV10-3 and TRBJ2-5, with 7 bases aligning to TRBD1. The receptor's source is a woman aged 55 to 70 in good health. The sequencing input was blood. Here the CDR3 reads CALSTGAETQYF. The CDR3 coding sequence is TGTGCCCTCAGTACAGGGGCAGAGACCCAGTACTTC.